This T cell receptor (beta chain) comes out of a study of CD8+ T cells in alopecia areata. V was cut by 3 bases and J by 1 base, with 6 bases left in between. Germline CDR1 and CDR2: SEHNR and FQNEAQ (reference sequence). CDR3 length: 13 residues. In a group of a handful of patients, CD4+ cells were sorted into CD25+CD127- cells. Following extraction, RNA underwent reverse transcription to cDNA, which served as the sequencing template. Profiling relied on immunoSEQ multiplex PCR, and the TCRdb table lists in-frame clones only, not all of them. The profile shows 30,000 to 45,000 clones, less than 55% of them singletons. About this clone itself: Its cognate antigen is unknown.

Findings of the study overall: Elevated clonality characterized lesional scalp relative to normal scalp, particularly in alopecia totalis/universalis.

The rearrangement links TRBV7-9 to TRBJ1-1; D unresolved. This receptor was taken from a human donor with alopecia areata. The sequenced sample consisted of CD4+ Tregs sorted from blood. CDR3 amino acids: CASSLNSNTEAFF. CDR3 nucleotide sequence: TGTGCCAGCAGCTTGAACTCGAACACTGAAGCTTTCTTT.